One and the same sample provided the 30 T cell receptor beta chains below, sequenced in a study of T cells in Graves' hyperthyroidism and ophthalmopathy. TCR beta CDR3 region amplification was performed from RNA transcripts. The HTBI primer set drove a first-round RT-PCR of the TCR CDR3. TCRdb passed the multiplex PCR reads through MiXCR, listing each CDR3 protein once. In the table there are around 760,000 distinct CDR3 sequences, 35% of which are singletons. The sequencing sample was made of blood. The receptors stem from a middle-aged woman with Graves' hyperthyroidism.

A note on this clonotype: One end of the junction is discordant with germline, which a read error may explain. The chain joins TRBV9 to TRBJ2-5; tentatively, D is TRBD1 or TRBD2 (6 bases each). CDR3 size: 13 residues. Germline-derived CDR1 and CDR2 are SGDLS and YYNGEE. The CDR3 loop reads CASSFGGAEAQYF. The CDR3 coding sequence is TGCGCCAGCAGCTTCGGGGGCGCAGAGGCCCAGTACTTC.

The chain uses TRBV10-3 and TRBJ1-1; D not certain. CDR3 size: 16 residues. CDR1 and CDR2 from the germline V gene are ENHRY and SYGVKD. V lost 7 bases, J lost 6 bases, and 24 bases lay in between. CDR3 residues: CAITNPGPMPQAEAFF. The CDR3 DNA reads TGTGCCATCACCAACCCGGGCCCCATGCCCCAAGCTGAAGCTTTCTTT.

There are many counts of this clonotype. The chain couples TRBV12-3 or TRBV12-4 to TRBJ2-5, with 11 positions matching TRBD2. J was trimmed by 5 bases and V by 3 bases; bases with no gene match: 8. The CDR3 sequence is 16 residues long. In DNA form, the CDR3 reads TGTGCCAGCAGTTTGTACCCACTAGCGGGGGTCGAGACCCAGTACTTC. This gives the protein CASSLYPLAGVETQYF.

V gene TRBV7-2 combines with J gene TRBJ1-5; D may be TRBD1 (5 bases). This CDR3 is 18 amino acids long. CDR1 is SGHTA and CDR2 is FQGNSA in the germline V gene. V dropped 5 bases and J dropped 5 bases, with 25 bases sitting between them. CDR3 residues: CASSPGTGDILYHQPQHF. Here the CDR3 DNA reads TGTGCCAGCAGCCCCGGGACTGGAGATATCCTTTACCATCAGCCCCAGCATTTT.

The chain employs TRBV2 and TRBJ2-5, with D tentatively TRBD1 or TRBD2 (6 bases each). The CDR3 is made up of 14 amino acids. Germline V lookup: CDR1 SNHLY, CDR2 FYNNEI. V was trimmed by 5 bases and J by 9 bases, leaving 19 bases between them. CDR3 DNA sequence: TGTGCCAGCAGTCCTTCCGGGGGCCATCAGCCCCAGTACTTC. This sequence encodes CASSPSGGHQPQYF.

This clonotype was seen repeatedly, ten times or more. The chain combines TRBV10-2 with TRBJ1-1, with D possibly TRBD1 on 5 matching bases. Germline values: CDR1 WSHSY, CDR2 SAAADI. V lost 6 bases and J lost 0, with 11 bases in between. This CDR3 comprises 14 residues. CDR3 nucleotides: TGCGCCAGCAGCTCGACAGTTATGAACACTGAAGCTTTCTTT. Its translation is CASSSTVMNTEAFF.

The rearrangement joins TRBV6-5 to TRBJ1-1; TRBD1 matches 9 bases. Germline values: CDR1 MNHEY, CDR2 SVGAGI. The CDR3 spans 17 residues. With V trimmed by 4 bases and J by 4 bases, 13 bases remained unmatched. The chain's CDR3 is CASSSKGQGGFGTEAFF. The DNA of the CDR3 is TGTGCCAGCAGTTCAAAGGGACAGGGAGGTTTTGGCACTGAAGCTTTCTTT.

CDR3 amino acids: CASNPCRPQHF. The CDR3, as DNA: TGCGCCAGCAACCCGTGCCGGCCCCAGCATTTT. This chain links TRBV10-1 with TRBJ1-5; D call uncertain. V was cut by 7 bases and J by 9 bases, with 10 bases left in between. Germline V lookup: CDR1 WNHNN, CDR2 SYGVQD (reference sequence). This CDR3 comprises 11 residues.

The CDR3 protein is CASSQSDSNEKLFF. In nucleotides, the CDR3 is TGTGCCAGCAGCCAAAGCGACAGTAATGAAAAACTGTTTTTT. The chain is built from TRBV7-2 and TRBJ1-4; D perhaps matches TRBD1 (5 bases). From germline, CDR1 is SGHTA and CDR2 FQGNSA. The CDR3 runs 14 residues. Deletions cut 5 bases from V and 4 bases from J, with 11 bases between.

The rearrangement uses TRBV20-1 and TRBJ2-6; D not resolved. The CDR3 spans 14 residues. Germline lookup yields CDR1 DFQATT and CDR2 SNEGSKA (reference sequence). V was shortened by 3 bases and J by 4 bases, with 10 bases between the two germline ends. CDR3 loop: CSASAPTGANVLTF. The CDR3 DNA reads TGCAGTGCTAGCGCCCCCACCGGGGCCAACGTCCTGACTTTC.

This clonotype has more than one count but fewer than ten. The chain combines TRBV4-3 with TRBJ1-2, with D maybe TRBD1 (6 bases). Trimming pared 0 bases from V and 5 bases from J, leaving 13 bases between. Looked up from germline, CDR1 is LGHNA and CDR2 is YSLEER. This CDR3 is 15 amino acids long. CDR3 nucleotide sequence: TGCGCCAGCAGCCAAGACTTAAGGACAGAGTATGGCTACACCTTC. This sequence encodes CASSQDLRTEYGYTF.

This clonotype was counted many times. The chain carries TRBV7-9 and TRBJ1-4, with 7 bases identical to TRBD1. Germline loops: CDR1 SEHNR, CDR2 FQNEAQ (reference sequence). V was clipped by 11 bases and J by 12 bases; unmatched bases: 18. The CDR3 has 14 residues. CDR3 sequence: CAFDSLPGQRELFF. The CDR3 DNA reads TGTGCCTTTGATTCCCTGCCGGGACAGAGGGAACTGTTTTTT.

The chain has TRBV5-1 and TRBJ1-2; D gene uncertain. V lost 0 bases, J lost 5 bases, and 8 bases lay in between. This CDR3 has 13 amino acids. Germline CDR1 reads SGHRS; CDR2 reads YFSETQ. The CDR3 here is CASSLELSYGYTF. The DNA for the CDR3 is TGCGCCAGCAGCTTGGAACTCAGTTATGGCTACACCTTC.

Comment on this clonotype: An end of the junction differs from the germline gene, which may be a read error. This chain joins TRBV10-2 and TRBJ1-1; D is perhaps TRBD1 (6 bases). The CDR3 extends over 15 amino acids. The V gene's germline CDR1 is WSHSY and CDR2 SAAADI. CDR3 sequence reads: CASSVEGTGGPEAFF. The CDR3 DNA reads TGTGCCAGCAGCGTAGAGGGGACGGGGGGGCCTGAAGCTTTCTTT.

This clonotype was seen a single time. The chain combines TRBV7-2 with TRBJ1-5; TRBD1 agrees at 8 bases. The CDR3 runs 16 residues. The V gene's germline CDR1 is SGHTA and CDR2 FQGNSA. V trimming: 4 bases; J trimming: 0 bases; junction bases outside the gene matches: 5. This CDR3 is CASSSRDRSSNQPQHF. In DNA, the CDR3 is TGTGCCAGCAGCTCACGGGACAGGTCTAGCAATCAGCCCCAGCATTTT.

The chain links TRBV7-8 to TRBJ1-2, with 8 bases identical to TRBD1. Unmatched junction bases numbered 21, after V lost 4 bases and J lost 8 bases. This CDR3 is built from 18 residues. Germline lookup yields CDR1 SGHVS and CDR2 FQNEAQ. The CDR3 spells CASSYFGQGARTGRGYTF. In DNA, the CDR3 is TGTGCCAGCAGCTACTTCGGACAGGGAGCCCGGACGGGAAGAGGCTACACCTTC.

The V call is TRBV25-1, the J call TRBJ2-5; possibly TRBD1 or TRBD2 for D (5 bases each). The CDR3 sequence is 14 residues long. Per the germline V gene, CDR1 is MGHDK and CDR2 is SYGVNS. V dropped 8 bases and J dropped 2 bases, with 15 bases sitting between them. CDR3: CASSPGAVQETQYF. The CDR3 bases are TGTGCCAGCTCACCCGGGGCAGTACAAGAGACCCAGTACTTC.

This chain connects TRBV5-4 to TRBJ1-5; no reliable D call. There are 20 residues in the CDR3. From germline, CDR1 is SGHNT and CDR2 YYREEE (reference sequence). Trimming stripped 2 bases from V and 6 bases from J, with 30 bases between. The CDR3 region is CASSFTPPHRLPRYLQPQHF. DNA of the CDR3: TGTGCCAGCAGCTTCACCCCCCCGCACCGCCTCCCCAGGTATCTTCAGCCCCAGCATTTT. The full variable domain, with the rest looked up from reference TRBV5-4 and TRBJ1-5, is ETGVTQSPTHLIKTRGQQVTLRCSSQSGHNTVSWYQQALGQGPQFIFQYYREEENGRGNFPPRFSGLQFPNYSSELNVNALELDDSALYLCASSFTPPHRLPRYLQPQHFGDGTRLSIL.

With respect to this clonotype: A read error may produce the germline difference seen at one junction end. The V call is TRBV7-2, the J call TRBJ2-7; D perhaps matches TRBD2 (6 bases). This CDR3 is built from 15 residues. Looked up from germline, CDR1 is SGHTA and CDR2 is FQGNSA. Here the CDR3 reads CASSQAWRETYEQYF. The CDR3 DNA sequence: TGCGCCAGCAGCCAAGCTTGGAGGGAAACCTACGAGCAGTACTTC.

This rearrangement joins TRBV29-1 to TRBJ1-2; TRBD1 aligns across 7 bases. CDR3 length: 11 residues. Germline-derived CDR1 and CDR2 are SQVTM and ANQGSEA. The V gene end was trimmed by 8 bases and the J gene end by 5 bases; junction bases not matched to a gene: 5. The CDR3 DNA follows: TGCAGCTTAGAGACAGGGTATGGCTACACCTTC. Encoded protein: CSLETGYGYTF.

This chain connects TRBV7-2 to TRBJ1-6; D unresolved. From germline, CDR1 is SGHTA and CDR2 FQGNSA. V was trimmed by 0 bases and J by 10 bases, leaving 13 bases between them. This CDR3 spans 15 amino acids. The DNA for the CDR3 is TGTGCCAGCAGCTTAGCCGGCAGCTACCAATCACCCCTCCACTTT. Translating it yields CASSLAGSYQSPLHF. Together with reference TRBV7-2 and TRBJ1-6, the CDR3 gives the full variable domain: GAGVSQSPSNKVTEKGKDVELRCDPISGHTALYWYRQSLGQGLEFLIYFQGNSAPDKSGLPSDRFSAERTGGSVSTLTIQRTQQEDSAVYLCASSLAGSYQSPLHFGNGTRLTVT.

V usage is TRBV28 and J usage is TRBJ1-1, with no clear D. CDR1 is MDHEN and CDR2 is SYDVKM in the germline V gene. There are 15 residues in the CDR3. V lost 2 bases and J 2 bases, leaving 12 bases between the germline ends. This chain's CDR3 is CASSLVTAVNTEAFF. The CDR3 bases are TGTGCCAGCAGTTTAGTAACAGCAGTCAACACTGAAGCTTTCTTT.

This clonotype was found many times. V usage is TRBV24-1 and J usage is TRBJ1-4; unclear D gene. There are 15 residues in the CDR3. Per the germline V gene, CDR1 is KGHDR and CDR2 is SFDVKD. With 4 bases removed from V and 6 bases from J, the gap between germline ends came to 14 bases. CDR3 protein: CATSDPSGSDEKLFF. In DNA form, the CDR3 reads TGTGCCACCAGTGACCCTTCCGGGTCCGATGAAAAACTGTTTTTT.

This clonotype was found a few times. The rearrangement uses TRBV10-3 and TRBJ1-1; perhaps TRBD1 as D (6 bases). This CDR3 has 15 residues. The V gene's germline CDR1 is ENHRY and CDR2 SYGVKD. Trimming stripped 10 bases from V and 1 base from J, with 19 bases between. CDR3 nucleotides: TGTGCCAGCCGCCCCTCCGGGACAAAGAACACTGAAGCTTTCTTT. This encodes CASRPSGTKNTEAFF.

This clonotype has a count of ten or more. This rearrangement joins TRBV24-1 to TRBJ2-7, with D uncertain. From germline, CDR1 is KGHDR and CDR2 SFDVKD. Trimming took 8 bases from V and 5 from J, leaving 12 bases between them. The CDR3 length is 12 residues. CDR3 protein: CATNFLRDEQYF. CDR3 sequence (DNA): TGTGCCACCAATTTCCTCCGGGACGAGCAGTACTTC.

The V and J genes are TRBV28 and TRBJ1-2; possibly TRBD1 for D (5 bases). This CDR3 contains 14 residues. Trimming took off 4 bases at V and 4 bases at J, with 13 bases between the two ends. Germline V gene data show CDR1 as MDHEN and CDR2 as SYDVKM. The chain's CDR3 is CASSYSSGLYGYTF. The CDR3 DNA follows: TGTGCCAGCAGTTACTCGTCGGGGCTCTATGGCTACACCTTC.

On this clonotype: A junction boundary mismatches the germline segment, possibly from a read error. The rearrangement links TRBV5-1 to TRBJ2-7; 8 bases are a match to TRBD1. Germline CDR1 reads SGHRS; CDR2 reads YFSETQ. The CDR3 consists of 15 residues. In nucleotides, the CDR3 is TGTGCCAGCAGCTTAGACGTCAGGGGGCACTACGAGCAGTACTTC. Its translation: CASSLDVRGHYEQYF. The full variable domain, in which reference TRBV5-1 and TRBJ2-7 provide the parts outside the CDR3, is KAGVTQTPRYLIKTRGQQVTLSCSPISGHRSVSWYQQTPGQGLQFLFEYFSETQRNKGNFPGRFSGRQFSNSRSEMNVSTLELGDSALYLCASSLDVRGHYEQYFGPGTRLTVT.

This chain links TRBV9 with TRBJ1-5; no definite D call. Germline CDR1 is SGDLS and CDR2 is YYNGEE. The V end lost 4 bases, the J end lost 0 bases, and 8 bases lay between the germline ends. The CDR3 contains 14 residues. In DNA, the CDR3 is TGTGCCAGCAGCCAAATTTATAGCAATCAGCCCCAGCATTTT. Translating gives CASSQIYSNQPQHF.

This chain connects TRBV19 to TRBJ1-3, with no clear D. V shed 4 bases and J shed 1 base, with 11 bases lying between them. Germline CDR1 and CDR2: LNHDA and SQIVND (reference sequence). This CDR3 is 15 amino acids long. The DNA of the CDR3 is TGTGCCAGTAGTACAACAATGTTTTCTGGAAACACCATATATTTT. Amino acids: CASSTTMFSGNTIYF.

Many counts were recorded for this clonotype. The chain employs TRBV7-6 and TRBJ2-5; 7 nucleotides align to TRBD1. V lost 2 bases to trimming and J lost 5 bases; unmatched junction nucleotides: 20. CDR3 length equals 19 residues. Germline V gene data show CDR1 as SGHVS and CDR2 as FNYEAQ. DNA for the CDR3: TGTGCCAGCAGCTTAACGTCATCGGACAGGCTGGGGGCCCTGGAGACCCAGTACTTC. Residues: CASSLTSSDRLGALETQYF.